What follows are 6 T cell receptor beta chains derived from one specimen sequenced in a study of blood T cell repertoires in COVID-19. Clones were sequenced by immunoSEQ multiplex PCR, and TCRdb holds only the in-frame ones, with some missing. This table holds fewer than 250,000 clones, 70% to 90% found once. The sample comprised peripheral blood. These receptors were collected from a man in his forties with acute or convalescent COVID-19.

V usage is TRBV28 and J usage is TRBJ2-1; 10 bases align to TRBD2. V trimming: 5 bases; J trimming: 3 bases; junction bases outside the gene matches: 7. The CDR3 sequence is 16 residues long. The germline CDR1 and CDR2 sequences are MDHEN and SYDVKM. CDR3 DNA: TGTGCCAGCAGTGCAACCGGGACTAGCGTCTACAATGAGCAGTTCTTC. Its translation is CASSATGTSVYNEQFF.

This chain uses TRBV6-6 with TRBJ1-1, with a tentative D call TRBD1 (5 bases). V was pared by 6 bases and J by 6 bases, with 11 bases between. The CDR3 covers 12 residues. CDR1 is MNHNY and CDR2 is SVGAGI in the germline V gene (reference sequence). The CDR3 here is CASSPGGPEAFF. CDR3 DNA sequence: TGTGCCAGCAGCCCCGGGGGACCTGAAGCTTTCTTT.

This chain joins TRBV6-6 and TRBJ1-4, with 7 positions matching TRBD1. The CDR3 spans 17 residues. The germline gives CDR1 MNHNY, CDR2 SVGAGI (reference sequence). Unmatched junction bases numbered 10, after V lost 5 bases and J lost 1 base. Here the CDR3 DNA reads TGTGCCAGCAGTCGACAGGGCACCCCGTTAACTAATGAAAAACTGTTTTTT. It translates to CASSRQGTPLTNEKLFF.

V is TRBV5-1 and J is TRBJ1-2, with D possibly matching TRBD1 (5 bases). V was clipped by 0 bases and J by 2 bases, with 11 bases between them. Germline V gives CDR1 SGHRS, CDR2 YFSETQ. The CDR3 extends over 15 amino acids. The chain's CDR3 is CASSLEPGINYGYTF. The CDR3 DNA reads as TGCGCCAGCAGCTTGGAGCCAGGGATAAACTATGGCTACACCTTC. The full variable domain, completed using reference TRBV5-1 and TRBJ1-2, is KAGVTQTPRYLIKTRGQQVTLSCSPISGHRSVSWYQQTPGQGLQFLFEYFSETQRNKGNFPGRFSGRQFSNSRSEMNVSTLELGDSALYLCASSLEPGINYGYTFGSGTRLTVV.

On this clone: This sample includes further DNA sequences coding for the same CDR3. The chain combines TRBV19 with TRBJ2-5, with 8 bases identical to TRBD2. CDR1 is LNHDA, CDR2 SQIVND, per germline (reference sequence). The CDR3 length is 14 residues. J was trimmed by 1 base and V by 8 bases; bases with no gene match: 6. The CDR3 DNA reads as TGTGCCAGTTCCCGGGGGGGGATCCAAGAGACCCAGTACTTC. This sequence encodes CASSRGGIQETQYF.

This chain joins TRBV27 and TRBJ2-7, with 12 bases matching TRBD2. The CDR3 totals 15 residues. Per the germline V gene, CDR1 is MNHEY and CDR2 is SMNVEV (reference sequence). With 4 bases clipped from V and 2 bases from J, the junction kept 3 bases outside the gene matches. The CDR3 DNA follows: TGTGCCAGCAGTTGGACTAGCGGGGACACCTACGAGCAGTACTTC. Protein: CASSWTSGDTYEQYF.